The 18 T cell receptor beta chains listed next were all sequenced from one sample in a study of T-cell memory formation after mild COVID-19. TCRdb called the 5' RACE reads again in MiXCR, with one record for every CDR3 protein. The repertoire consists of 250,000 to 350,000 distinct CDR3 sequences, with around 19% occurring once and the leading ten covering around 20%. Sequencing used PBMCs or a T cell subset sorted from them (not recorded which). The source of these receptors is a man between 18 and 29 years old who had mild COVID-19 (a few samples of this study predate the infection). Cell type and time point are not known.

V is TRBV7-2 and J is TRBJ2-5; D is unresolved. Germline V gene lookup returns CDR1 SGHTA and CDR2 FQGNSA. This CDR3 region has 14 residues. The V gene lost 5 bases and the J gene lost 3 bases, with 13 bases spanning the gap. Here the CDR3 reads CASSPMPVEETQYF. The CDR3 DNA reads TGTGCCAGCAGCCCCATGCCAGTGGAAGAGACCCAGTACTTC.

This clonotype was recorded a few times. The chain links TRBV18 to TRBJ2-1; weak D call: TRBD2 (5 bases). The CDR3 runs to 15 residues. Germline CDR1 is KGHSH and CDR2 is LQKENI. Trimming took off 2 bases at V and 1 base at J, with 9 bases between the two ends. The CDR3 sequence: CASSPVEASYNEQFF. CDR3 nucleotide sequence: TGTGCCAGCTCACCAGTGGAGGCTTCCTACAATGAGCAGTTCTTC.

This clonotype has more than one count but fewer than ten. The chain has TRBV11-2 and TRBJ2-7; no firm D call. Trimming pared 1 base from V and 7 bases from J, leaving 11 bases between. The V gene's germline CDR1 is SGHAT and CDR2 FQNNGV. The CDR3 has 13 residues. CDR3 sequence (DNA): TGTGCCAGCAGCTTAGTACATACGAGGGAGCAGTACTTC. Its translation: CASSLVHTREQYF.

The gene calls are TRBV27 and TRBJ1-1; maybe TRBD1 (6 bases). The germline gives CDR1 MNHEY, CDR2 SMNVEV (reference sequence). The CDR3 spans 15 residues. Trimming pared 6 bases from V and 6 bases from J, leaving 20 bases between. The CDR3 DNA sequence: TGTGCCAGCAGCCGGATCCTCTCAGGGGTCCCTGAAGCTTTCTTT. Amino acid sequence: CASSRILSGVPEAFF.

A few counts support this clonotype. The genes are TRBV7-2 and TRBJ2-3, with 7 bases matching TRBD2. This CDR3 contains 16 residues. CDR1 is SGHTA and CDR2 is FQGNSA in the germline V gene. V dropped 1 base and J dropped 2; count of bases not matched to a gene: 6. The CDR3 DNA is TGTGCCAGCAGCTTAGGGACCGGGGGGTCCACAGATACGCAGTATTTT. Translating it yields CASSLGTGGSTDTQYF.

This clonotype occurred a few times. This CDR3 reads CSASHPRGLRPIQTQYF. The CDR3 DNA is TGCAGTGCTAGCCACCCCCGAGGGCTACGCCCGATCCAGACCCAGTACTTC. The chain uses TRBV20-1 and TRBJ2-5, with D perhaps matching TRBD2 (5 bases). The germline V gene encodes CDR1 DFQATT and CDR2 SNEGSKA (reference sequence). The CDR3 is made up of 17 amino acids. V lost 3 bases and J 6 bases, leaving 26 bases between the germline ends.

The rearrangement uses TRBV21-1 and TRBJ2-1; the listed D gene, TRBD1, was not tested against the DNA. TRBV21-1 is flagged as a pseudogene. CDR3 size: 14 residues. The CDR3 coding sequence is TGTGCCAGCAGCGAAAGACAGGGGGCAGGGGAGCAGTTCTTC. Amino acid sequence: CASSERQGAGEQFF.

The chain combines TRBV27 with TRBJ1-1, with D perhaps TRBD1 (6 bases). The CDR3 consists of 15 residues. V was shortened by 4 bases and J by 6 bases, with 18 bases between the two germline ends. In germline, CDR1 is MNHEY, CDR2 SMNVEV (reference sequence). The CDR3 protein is CASSSGGGGRAEAFF. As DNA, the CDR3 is TGTGCCAGCAGTTCGGGAGGGGGAGGTCGCGCTGAAGCTTTCTTT.

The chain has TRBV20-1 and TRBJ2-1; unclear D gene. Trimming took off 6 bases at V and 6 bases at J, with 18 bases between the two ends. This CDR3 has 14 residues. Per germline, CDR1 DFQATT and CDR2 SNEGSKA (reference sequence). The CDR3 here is CSALRNIEVNEQFF. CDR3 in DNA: TGCAGTGCGCTCAGGAACATCGAAGTCAATGAGCAGTTCTTC.

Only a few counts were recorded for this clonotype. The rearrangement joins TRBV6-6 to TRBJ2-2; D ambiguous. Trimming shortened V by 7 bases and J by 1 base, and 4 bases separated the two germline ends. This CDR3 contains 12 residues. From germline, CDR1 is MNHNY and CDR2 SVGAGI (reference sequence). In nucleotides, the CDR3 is TGTGCCAGCAATGGGAACACCGGGGAGCTGTTTTTT. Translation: CASNGNTGELFF.

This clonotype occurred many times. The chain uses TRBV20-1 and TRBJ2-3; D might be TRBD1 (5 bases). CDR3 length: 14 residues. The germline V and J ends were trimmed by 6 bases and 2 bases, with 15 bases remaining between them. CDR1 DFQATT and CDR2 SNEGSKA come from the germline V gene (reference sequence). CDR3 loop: CSAPRQSSTDTQYF. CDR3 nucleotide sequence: TGCAGTGCCCCTAGACAGAGCTCCACAGATACGCAGTATTTT.

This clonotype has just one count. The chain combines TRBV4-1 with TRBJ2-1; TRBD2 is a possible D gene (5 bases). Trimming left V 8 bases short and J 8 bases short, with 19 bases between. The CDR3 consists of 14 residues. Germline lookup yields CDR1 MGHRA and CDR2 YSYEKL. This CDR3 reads CASRLSEAADEQFF. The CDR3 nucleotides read TGCGCCAGCCGTCTGAGTGAAGCGGCGGATGAGCAGTTCTTC.

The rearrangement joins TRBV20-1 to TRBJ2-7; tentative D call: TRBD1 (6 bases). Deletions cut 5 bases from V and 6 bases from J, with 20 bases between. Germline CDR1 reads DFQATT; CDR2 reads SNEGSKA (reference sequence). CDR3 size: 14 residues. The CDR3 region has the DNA TGCAGTGCTGAAGACAGGTACCTCTTTGGCGAGCAGTACGTC. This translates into CSAEDRYLFGEQYV.

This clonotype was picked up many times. The DNA for the CDR3 is TGTGCCAGCAGTTTAGCAGGCTCCTACGAGCAGTACGTC. It codes for CASSLAGSYEQYV. This chain links TRBV12-3 or TRBV12-4 with TRBJ2-7, with no clear D. The CDR3 covers 13 residues. The ends were cut back, 0 bases at V and 0 bases at J, with 3 bases in the middle.

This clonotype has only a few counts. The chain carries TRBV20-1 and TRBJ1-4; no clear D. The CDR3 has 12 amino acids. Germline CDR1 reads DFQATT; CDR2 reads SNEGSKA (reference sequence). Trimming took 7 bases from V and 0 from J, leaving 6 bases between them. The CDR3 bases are TGCAGTGTTGTAACAACTAATGAAAAACTGTTTTTT. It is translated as CSVVTTNEKLFF.

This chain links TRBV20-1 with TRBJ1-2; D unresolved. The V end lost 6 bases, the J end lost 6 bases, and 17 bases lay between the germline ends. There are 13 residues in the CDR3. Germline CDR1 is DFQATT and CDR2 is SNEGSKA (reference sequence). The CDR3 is CSALEVTRHGYTF. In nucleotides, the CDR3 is TGCAGTGCCCTGGAGGTAACAAGGCATGGCTACACCTTC.

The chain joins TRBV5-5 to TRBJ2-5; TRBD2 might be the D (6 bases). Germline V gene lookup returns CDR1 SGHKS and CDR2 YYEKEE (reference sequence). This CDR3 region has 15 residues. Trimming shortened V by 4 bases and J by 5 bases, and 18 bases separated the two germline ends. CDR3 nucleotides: TGTGCCAGCAGCGCGGGGACCGCTTCGCGGGAGACCCAGTACTTC. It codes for CASSAGTASRETQYF.

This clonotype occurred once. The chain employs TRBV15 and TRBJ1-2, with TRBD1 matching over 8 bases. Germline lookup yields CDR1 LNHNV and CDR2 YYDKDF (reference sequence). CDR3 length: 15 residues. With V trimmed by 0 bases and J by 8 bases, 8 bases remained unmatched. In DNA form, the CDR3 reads TGTGCCACCAGCAGAGATTTCAACAGGGGGGAAGGCTACACCTTC. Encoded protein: CATSRDFNRGEGYTF.